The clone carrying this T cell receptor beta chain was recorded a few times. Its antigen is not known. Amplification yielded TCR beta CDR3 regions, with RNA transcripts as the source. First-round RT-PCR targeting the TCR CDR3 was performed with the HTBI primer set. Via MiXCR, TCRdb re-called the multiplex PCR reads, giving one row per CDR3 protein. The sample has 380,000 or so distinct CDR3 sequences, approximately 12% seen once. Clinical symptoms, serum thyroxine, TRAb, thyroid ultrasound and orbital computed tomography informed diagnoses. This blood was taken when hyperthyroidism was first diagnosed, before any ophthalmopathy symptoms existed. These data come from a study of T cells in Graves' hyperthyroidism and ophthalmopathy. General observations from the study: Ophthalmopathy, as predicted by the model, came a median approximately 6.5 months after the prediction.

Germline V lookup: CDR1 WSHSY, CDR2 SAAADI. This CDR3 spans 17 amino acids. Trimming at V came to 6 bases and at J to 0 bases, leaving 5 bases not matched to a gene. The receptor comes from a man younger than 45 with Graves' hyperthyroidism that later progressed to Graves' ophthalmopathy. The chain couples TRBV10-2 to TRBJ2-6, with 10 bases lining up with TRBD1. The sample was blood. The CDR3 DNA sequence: TGCGCCAGCAGGAGGGGACAGGGGAGCTCTGGGGCCAACGTCCTGACTTTC. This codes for CASRRGQGSSGANVLTF.